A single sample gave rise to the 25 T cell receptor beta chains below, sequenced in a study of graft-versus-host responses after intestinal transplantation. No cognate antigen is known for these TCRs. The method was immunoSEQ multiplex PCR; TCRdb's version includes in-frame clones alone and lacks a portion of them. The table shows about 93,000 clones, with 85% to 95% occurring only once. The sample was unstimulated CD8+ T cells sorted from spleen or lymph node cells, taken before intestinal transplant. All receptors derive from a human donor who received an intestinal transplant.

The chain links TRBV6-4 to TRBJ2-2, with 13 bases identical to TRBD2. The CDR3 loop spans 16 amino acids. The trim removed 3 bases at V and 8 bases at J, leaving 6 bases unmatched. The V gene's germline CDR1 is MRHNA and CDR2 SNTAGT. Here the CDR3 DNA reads TGTGCCAGCAGTGAGGAAGGACTAGCGGGAGCGGGGGAGCTGTTTTTT. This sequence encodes CASSEEGLAGAGELFF.

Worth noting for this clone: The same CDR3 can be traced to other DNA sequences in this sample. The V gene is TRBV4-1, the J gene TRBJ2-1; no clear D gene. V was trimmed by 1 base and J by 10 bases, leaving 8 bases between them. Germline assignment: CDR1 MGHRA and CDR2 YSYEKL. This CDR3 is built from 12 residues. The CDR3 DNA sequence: TGCGCCAGCAGCCAAGGAGGCTCAGAGCAGTTCTTC. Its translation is CASSQGGSEQFF.

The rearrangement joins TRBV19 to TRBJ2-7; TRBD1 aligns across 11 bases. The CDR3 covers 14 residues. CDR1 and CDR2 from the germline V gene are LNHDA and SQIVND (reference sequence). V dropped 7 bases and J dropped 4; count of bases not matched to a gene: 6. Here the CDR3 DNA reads TGTGCCAGTACCCCCGGGACAGGGGGGTACGAGCAGTACTTC. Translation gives CASTPGTGGYEQYF.

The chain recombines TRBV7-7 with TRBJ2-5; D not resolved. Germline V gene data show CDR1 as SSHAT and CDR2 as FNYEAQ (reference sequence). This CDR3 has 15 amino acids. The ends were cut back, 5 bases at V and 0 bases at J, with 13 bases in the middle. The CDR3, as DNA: TGTGCCAGCAGCCCCACGGCAGGCGACCAAGAGACCCAGTACTTC. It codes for CASSPTAGDQETQYF.

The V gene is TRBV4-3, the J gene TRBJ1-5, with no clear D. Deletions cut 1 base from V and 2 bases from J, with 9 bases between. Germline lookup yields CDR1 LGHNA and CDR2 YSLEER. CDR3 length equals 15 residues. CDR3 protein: CASSQVYGGNQPQHF. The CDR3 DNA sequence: TGCGCCAGCAGCCAAGTTTACGGGGGCAATCAGCCCCAGCATTTT.

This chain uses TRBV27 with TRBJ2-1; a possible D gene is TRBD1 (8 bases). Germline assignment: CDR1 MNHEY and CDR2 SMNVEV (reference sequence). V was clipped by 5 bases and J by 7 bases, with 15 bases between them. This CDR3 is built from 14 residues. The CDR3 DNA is TGTGCCAGCAGTGCATACAGGGGGGGGAATGAGCAGTTCTTC. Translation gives CASSAYRGGNEQFF.

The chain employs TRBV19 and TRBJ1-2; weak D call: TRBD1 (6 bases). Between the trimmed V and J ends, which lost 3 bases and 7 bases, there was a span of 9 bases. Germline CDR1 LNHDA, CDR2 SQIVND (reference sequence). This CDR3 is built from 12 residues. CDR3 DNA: TGTGCCAGTAGTATTGGGGGCGTTGGCTACACCTTC. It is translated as CASSIGGVGYTF. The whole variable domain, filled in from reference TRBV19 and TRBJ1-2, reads DGGITQSPKYLFRKEGQNVTLSCEQNLNHDAMYWYRQDPGQGLRLIYYSQIVNDFQKGDIAEGYSVSREKKESFPLTVTSAQKNPTAFYLCASSIGGVGYTFGSGTRLTVV.

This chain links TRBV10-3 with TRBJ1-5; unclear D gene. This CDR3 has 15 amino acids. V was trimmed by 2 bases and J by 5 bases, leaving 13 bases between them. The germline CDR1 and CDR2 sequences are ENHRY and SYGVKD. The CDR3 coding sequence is TGTGCCATCAGTGAGAGCCCAGAACGGGATCAGCCCCAGCATTTT. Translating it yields CAISESPERDQPQHF.

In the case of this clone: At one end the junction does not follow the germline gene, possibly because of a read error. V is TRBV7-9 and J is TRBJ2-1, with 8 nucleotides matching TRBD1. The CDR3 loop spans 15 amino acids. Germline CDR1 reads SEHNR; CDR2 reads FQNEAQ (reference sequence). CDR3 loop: CASSHGQGPVNERFF. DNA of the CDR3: TGTGCCAGCAGCCACGGACAGGGACCCGTCAATGAGCGGTTCTTC.

CDR3 amino acids: CASSTTLQGWPHGYTF. CDR3 coding DNA: TGCGCCAGCAGCACTACTCTACAGGGTTGGCCTCATGGCTACACCTTC. The gene calls are TRBV5-1 and TRBJ1-2; possible D gene TRBD1, 6 bases. V was pared by 4 bases and J by 6 bases, with 22 bases between. Germline-derived CDR1 and CDR2 are SGHRS and YFSETQ. The CDR3 is 16 amino acids.

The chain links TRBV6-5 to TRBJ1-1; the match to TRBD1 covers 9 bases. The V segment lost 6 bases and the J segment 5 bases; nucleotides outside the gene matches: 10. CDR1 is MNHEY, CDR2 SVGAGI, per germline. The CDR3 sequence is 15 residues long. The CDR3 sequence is CASSLDRGYDTEAFF. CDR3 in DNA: TGTGCCAGCAGCCTCGACAGGGGGTATGATACTGAAGCTTTCTTT.

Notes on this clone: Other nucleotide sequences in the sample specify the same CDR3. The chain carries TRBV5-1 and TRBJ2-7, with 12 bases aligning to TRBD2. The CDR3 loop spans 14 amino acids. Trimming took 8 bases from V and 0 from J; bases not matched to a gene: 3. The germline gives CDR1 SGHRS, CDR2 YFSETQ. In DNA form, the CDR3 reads TGCGCCAGTTCACTAGCGGGAGGCTCCTACGAGCAGTACTTC. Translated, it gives CASSLAGGSYEQYF.

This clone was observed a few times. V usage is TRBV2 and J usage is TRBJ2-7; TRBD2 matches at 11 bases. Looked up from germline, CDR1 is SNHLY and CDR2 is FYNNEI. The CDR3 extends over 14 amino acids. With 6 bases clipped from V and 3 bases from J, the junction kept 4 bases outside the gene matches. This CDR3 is CASRAGTSGYEQYF. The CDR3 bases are TGTGCCAGCAGGGCGGGGACTAGCGGCTACGAGCAGTACTTC.

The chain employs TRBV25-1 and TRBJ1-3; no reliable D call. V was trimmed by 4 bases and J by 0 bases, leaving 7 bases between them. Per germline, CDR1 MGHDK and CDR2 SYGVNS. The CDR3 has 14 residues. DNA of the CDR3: TGTGCCAGCAGTGTCGGAGACTCTGGAAACACCATATATTTT. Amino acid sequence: CASSVGDSGNTIYF.

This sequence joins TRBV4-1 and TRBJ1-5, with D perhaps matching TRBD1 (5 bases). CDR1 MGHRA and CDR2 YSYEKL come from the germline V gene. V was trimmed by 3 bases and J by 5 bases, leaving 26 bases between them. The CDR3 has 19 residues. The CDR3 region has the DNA TGCGCCAGCAGCCATGGGGGGGGAGAAGCGGGACCGATTTATCAGCCCCAGCATTTT. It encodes CASSHGGGEAGPIYQPQHF.

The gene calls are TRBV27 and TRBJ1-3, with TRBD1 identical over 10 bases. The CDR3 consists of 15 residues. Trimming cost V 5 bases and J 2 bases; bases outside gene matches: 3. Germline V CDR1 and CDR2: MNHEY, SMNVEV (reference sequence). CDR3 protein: CASSTGQGAGNTIYF. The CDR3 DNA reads TGTGCCAGCAGTACAGGACAGGGGGCTGGAAACACCATATATTTT.

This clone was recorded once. This chain's CDR3 is CASSEDGEAFF. The CDR3 DNA reads TGTGCCAGCAGTGAAGACGGTGAAGCTTTCTTT. This rearrangement joins TRBV2 to TRBJ1-1; D call uncertain. This CDR3 has 11 residues. The V gene's germline CDR1 is SNHLY and CDR2 FYNNEI. V lost 1 base and J 7 bases, leaving 4 bases between the germline ends.

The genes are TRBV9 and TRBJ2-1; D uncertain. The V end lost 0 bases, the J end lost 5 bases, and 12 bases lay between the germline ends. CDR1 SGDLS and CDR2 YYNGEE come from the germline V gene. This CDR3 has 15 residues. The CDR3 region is CASSVARTNNNEQFF. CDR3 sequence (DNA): TGTGCCAGCAGCGTAGCCCGAACGAACAACAATGAGCAGTTCTTC. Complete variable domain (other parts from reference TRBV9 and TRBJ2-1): DSGVTQTPKHLITATGQRVTLRCSPRSGDLSVYWYQQSLDQGLQFLIQYYNGEERAKGNILERFSAQQFPDLHSELNLSSLELGDSALYFCASSVARTNNNEQFFGPGTRLTVL.

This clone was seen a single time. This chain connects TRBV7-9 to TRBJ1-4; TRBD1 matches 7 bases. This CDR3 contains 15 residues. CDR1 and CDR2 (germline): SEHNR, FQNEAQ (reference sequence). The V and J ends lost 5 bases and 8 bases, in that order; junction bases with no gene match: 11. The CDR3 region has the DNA TGTGCCAGCAGCCAAACTAGGACAGGAAAGGAAAAACTGTTTTTT. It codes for CASSQTRTGKEKLFF. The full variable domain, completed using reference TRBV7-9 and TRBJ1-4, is DTGVSQNPRHKITKRGQNVTFRCDPISEHNRLYWYRQTLGQGPEFLTYFQNEAQLEKSRLLSDRFSAERPKGSFSTLEIQRTEQGDSAMYLCASSQTRTGKEKLFFGSGTQLSVL.

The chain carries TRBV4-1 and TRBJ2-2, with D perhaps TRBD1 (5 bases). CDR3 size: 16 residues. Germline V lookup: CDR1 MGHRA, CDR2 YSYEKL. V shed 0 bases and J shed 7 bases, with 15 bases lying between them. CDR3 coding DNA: TGCGCCAGCAGCCAAGATGGTGGGGCCGGTGGCGGGGAGCTGTTTTTT. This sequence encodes CASSQDGGAGGGELFF.

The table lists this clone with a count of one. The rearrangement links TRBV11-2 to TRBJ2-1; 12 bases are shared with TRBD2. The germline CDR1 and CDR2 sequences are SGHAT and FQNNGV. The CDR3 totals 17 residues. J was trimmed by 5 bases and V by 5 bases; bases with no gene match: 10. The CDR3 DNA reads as TGTGCCAGCAGCACCGGGACTAGCGGGCTCTACAACAATGAGCAGTTCTTC. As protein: CASSTGTSGLYNNEQFF.

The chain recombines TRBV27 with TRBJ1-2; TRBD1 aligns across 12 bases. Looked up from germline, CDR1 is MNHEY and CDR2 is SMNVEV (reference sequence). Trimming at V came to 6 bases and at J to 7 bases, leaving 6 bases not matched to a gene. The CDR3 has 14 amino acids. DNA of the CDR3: TGTGCCAGCAGGGGACAGGGGGCGATACTTGGCTACACCTTC. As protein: CASRGQGAILGYTF.

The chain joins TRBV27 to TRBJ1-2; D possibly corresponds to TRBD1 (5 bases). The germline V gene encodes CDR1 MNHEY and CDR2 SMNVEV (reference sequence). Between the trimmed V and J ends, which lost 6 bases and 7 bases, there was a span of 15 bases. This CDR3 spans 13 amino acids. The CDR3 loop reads CASRTGGGVGYTF. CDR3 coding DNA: TGTGCCAGCAGGACGGGGGGAGGGGTTGGCTACACCTTC.

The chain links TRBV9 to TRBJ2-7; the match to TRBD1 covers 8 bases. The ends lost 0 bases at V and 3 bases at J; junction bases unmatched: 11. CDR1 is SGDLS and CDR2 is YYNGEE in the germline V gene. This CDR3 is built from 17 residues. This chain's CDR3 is CASSVGVTAGTGYEQYF. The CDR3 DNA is TGTGCCAGCAGCGTAGGAGTGACTGCCGGGACAGGCTACGAGCAGTACTTC. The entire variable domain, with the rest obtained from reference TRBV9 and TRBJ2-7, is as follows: DSGVTQTPKHLITATGQRVTLRCSPRSGDLSVYWYQQSLDQGLQFLIQYYNGEERAKGNILERFSAQQFPDLHSELNLSSLELGDSALYFCASSVGVTAGTGYEQYFGPGTRLTVT.

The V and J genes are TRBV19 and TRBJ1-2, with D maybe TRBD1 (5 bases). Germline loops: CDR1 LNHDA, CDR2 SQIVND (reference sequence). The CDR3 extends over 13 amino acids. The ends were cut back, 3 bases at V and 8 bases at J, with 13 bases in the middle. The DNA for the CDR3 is TGTGCCAGTAGTATGGGGCAGGGAAGAGGCTACACCTTC. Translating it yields CASSMGQGRGYTF. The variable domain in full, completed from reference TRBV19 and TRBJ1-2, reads DGGITQSPKYLFRKEGQNVTLSCEQNLNHDAMYWYRQDPGQGLRLIYYSQIVNDFQKGDIAEGYSVSREKKESFPLTVTSAQKNPTAFYLCASSMGQGRGYTFGSGTRLTVV.